This T cell receptor beta chain derives from a study of CD8+ T cells in alopecia areata. The study's findings and limits: Scalp samples also yield sequences of resident alphabeta T cells from normal skin.

Treatment reported: oral pan-JAK inhibitor, 5-10 mg twice daily. Isolated RNA was reverse transcribed into cDNA used as the sequencing template. This table comes from immunoSEQ multiplex PCR, and its TCRdb copy is limited to in-frame clones, with some not included. The data show around 270,000 clones, with roughly 50% seen just once and approximately 1.8% held by the top ten. The CDR3 covers 12 residues. The V gene's germline CDR1 is SGHVS and CDR2 FNYEAQ. The ends were cut back, 5 bases at V and 4 bases at J, with 7 bases in the middle. Turning to this clone: Antigen: not known.

The sample here was CD4+ T cells sorted from blood, taken at week 24, from a patient treated with tofacitinib. This chain joins TRBV7-6 and TRBJ2-3; no firm D call. This receptor was identified in a human donor with alopecia areata. The CDR3 nucleotides are TGTGCCAGCAGCCCCGTGCCAGATACGCAGTATTTT. Amino acids: CASSPVPDTQYF.